Reported below is one T cell receptor (beta chain). These data belong to a study of blood T cell repertoires in COVID-19. Deletions cut 7 bases from V and 3 bases from J, with 23 bases between. CDR3 length: 16 residues. The germline V gene has CDR1 SGHRS and CDR2 YFSETQ. Only in-frame clones appear in the TCRdb table, and some are missing; sequencing was by immunoSEQ multiplex PCR. This sample yields about 280,000 clones, of which about four fifths are seen a single time; 5% belongs to the top ten. Sequenced sample: PBMCs or T cells enriched from blood (not recorded which). The clonotype originates from a man between 40 and 49 years old who had been exposed to COVID-19. The rearrangement joins TRBV5-1 to TRBJ2-7, with a possible D match to TRBD1 (5 bases). CDR3 region: CASSPSDGRAHYEQYF. As DNA, the CDR3 is TGCGCCAGCTCACCATCCGACGGCAGGGCACACTACGAGCAGTACTTC.